A single sample gave rise to the 10 T cell receptor beta chains below, sequenced in a study of OX40 agonist ivuxolimab in advanced cancers. Library preparation used the immunoSEQ multiplex PCR assay. TCRdb took this table from immuneACCESS and kept in-frame rearrangements with V and J called. Such tables lack part of the clones; where checked against another copy, unresolved V genes explain under half of the gap, and the rest is unexplained. This sample gives 45,000 to 60,000 clones in total; 91% of them show up just once. Less than 5% of the sample is in the top ten clones. The input for sequencing was CD4+ or CD8+ T cells sorted from blood, taken in a trial of the OX40 agonist ivuxolimab. The source is an adult with an advanced solid tumor such as melanoma, head and neck, liver or kidney cancer.

This chain links TRBV27 with TRBJ2-7; possibly TRBD2 for D (5 bases). The CDR3 extends over 13 amino acids. CDR1 is MNHEY and CDR2 is SMNVEV in the germline V gene (reference sequence). The germline V and J ends were trimmed by 2 bases and 4 bases, with 9 bases remaining between them. CDR3 nucleotides: TGTGCCAGCAGTTTAAGTTCGGGATACGAGCAGTACTTC. Translation gives CASSLSSGYEQYF.

In this sample, this clone is medium-sized. The chain uses TRBV5-5 and TRBJ1-4, with D perhaps TRBD1 (5 bases). The germline V and J ends were trimmed by 4 bases and 7 bases, with 20 bases remaining between them. The V gene's germline CDR1 is SGHKS and CDR2 YYEKEE (reference sequence). This CDR3 is 16 amino acids long. CDR3 sequence (DNA): TGTGCCAGCAGCGTGGGACCCCCAACGGTTGGTGAAAAACTGTTTTTT. It yields the protein CASSVGPPTVGEKLFF.

The chain uses TRBV9 and TRBJ2-1; 8 bases match TRBD1. V trimming: 0 bases; J trimming: 8 bases; junction bases outside the gene matches: 7. Germline CDR1 SGDLS, CDR2 YYNGEE. There are 15 residues in the CDR3. CDR3 bases: TGTGCCAGCAGCGTAGGGTCAGGGGGCTGGGATGAGCAGTTCTTC. Protein: CASSVGSGGWDEQFF.

This clone was counted a single time. The V call is TRBV7-6, the J call TRBJ2-3; D is undetermined. The CDR3 consists of 14 residues. Germline CDR1 and CDR2: SGHVS and FNYEAQ. Trimming removed 5 bases at V and 6 bases at J, with 15 bases between. The CDR3 loop is CASSPGVGVDTQYF. The CDR3 DNA sequence: TGTGCCAGCAGCCCAGGCGTGGGCGTGGATACGCAGTATTTT.

This sequence joins TRBV4-3 and TRBJ2-1; the D is unclear. The germline V gene has CDR1 LGHNA and CDR2 YSLEER. Trimming removed 0 bases at V and 3 bases at J, with 6 bases between. The length of the CDR3 is 14 residues. CDR3 loop: CASSQDGVYNEQFF. The CDR3 DNA sequence: TGCGCCAGCAGCCAAGATGGAGTCTACAATGAGCAGTTCTTC.

This clone is labeled medium-sized (0.01 to 0.1%). This chain uses TRBV7-3 with TRBJ1-2, with D uncertain. The CDR3 runs to 15 residues. Germline CDR1 is SGHTA and CDR2 is FQGTGA. The ends were cut back, 5 bases at V and 3 bases at J, with 16 bases in the middle. In nucleotides, the CDR3 is TGTGCCAGCAGCAACAGCGGGGTCCCGTACTATGGCTACACCTTC. This encodes CASSNSGVPYYGYTF.

The chain carries TRBV28 and TRBJ2-3; 11 bases map to TRBD2. The V and J ends lost 3 bases and 3 bases, in that order; junction bases with no gene match: 5. The length of the CDR3 is 16 residues. Germline-derived CDR1 and CDR2 are MDHEN and SYDVKM. CDR3: CASSFGLAGGTDTQYF. DNA for the CDR3: TGTGCCAGCAGTTTTGGTCTAGCGGGAGGTACAGATACGCAGTATTTT.

This CDR3 reads CASSLRSGFATNEKLFF. The CDR3 nucleotides read TGTGCCAGCAGCTTAAGGTCCGGTTTTGCAACTAATGAAAAACTGTTTTTT. The chain recombines TRBV5-6 with TRBJ1-4; D gene uncertain. The V end lost 2 bases, the J end lost 0 bases, and 14 bases lay between the germline ends. CDR1 is SGHDT and CDR2 is YYEEEE in the germline V gene. The CDR3 has 17 amino acids. Drawing the rest from reference TRBV5-6 and TRBJ1-4, the complete variable domain is DAGVTQSPTHLIKTRGQQVTLRCSPKSGHDTVSWYQQALGQGPQFIFQYYEEEERQRGNFPDRFSGHQFPNYSSELNVNALLLGDSALYLCASSLRSGFATNEKLFFGSGTQLSVL.

The gene calls are TRBV19 and TRBJ2-1, with 7 bases identical to TRBD2. Germline lookup yields CDR1 LNHDA and CDR2 SQIVND (reference sequence). The trim removed 3 bases at V and 5 bases at J, leaving 7 bases unmatched. This CDR3 is 15 amino acids long. DNA for the CDR3: TGTGCCAGTAGTATGGGCGGGAGTATCGACAATGAGCAGTTCTTC. Encoded protein: CASSMGGSIDNEQFF.

This clone was seen a handful of times. The chain couples TRBV9 to TRBJ1-5; D perhaps matches TRBD1 (5 bases). This CDR3 has 14 residues. V lost 3 bases, J lost 1 base, and 8 bases lay in between. The germline gives CDR1 SGDLS, CDR2 YYNGEE. The CDR3 region is CASSGGASNQPQHF. The CDR3 DNA reads as TGTGCCAGCAGCGGAGGGGCGAGCAATCAGCCCCAGCATTTT.